A selection of T cell receptor beta chains follows, all from one sample in a study of T cells in Graves' hyperthyroidism and ophthalmopathy. Via MiXCR, TCRdb re-called the multiplex PCR reads, giving one row per CDR3 protein. The table records about 480,000 distinct CDR3 sequences, over 13% of them present only once. Sample: blood. The receptors come from a woman aged 18-29 years with Graves' hyperthyroidism. Each CDR3 is given without its conserved first and last residue. A clone size is listed for some rows: how often the clone was seen (once, few, many), or a class if it is expanded.

many	TRBV27	TRBJ1-1	ASSLSPGQGGEAF
many	TRBV27	TRBJ1-2	ASSSGAYYGYT
few	TRBV6-1	TRBJ1-2	ASSASRSGAYGYT
many	TRBV3-1	TRBJ2-3	ASSQGIVSLGRSISTDTQY
many	TRBV6-1	TRBJ1-2	ASSSPMWGTYGYT
few	TRBV7-2	TRBJ2-1	ASSLTSGSPTNEQF
many	TRBV11-2	TRBJ1-2	ASSLPGTHYGYT
many	TRBV7-9	TRBJ2-3	ASSSGRTSSTDTQY
few	TRBV11-1	TRBJ2-1	ASSPRNEQF
-	TRBV11-2	TRBJ2-6	VSSPTASGANVLT
many	TRBV13	TRBJ1-2	ASSFGDRAGYT
many	TRBV5-1	TRBJ2-3	ASSLEGNPSTDTQY
few	TRBV7-6	TRBJ2-2	ASSFPGLAGRVDTGELF
many	TRBV11-2	TRBJ2-7	ASSLTGAAPYEQY
many	TRBV6-5	TRBJ1-5	ASSYSYPARGQPQH
-	TRBV7-2	TRBJ2-1	ASTPRQNFNEQF
few	TRBV30	TRBJ1-6	AWSPGGSNSPLH
-	TRBV6-2/TRBV6-3	TRBJ2-2	ASSVMGGTTGELF
-	TRBV6-1	TRBJ2-2	ASTLGLSGVNTGELF
many	TRBV5-1	TRBJ2-1	ASSRAGTGLWDEQF
-	TRBV20-1	TRBJ2-1	SAQGQLYNEQF
many	TRBV20-1	TRBJ2-1	SARVFRGYNEQF
many	TRBV11-3	TRBJ2-7	ASSTTGSYEQY